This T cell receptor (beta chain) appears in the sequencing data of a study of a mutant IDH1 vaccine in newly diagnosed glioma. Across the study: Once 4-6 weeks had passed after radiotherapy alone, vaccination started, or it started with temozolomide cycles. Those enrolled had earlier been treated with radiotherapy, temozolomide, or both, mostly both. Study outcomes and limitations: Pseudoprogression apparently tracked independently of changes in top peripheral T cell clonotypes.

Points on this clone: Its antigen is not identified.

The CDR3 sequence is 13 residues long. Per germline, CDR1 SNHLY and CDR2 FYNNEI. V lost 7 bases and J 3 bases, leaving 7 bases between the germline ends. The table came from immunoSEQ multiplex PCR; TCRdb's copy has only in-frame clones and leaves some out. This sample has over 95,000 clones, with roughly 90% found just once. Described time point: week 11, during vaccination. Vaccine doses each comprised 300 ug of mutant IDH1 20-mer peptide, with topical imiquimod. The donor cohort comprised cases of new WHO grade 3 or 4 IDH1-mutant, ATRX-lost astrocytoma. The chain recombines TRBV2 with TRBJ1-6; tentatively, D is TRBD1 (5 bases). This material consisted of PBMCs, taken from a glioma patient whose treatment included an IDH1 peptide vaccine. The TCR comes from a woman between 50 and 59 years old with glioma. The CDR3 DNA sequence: TGTGCCAGCAAAGGGGACTATAATTCACCCCTCCACTTT. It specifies CASKGDYNSPLHF.